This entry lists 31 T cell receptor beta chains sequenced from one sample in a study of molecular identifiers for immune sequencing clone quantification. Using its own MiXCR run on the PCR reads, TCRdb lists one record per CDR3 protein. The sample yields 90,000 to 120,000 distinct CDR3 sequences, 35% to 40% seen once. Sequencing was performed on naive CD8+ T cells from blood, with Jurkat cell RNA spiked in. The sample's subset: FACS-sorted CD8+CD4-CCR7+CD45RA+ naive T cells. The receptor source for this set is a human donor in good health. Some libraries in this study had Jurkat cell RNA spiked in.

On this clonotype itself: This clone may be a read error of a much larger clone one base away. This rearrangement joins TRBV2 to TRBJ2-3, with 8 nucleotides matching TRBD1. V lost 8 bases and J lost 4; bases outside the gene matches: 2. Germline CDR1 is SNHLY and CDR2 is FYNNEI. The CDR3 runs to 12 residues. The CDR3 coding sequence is TGTGCCAGCGCACAGGGGGCAGATACGCAGTATTTT. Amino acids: CASAQGADTQYF.

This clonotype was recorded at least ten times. For the CDR3, the DNA is TGTCGCGAGGAGGACAGAAGCACAGATACGCAGTATTTT. It translates to CREEDRSTDTQYF. V gene TRBV28 combines with J gene TRBJ2-3; D is perhaps TRBD1 (6 bases). In germline, CDR1 is MDHEN, CDR2 SYDVKM. The CDR3 runs to 13 residues.

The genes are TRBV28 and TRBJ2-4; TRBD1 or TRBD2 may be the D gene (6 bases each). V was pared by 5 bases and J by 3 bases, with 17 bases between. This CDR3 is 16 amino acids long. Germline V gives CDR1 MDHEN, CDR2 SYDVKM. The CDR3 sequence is CASSREWGANKNIQYF. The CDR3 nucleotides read TGTGCCAGCAGTCGGGAATGGGGGGCGAACAAAAACATTCAGTACTTC.

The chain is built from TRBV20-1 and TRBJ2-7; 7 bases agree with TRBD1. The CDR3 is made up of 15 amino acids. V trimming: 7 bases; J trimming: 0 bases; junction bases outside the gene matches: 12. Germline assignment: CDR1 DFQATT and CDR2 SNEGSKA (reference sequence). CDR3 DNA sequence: TGCAGTGGCACGTCACCCCGGGACAGCTCCTACGAGCAGTACTTC. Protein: CSGTSPRDSSYEQYF.

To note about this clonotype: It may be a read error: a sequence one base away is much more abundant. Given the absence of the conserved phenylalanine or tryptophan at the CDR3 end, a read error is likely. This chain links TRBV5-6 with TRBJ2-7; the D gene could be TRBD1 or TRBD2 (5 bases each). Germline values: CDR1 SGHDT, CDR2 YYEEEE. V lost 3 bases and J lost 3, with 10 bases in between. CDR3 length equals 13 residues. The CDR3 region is CASSSGDRYEQYY. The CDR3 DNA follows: TGTGCCAGCAGCTCTGGGGACCGCTACGAGCAGTACTAC.

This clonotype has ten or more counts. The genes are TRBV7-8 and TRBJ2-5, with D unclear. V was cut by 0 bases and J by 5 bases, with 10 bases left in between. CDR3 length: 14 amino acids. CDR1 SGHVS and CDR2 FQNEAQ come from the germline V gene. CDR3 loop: CASSLANTVETQYF. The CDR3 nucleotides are TGTGCCAGCAGCTTAGCCAACACTGTGGAGACCCAGTACTTC.

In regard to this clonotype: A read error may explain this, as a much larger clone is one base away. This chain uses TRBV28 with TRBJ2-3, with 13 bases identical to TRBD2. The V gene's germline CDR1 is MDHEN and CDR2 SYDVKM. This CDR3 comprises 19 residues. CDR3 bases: TGTACCAGCAGTTTATCTCTAACGGGACTAGCGGGAAGTACAGATACGCAGTATTTT. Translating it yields CTSSLSLTGLAGSTDTQYF. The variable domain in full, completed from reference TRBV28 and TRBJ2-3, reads DVKVTQSSRYLVKRTGEKVFLECVQDMDHENMFWYRQDPGLGLRLIYFSYDVKMKEKGDIPEGYSVSREKKERFSLILESASTNQTSMYLCTSSLSLTGLAGSTDTQYFGPGTRLTVL.

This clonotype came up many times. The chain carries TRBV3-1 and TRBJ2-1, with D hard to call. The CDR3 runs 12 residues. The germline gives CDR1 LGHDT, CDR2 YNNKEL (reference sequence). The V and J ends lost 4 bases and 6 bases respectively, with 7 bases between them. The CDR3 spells CASSRTSNEQFF. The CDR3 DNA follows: TGTGCCAGCAGCCGGACCAGCAATGAGCAGTTCTTC.

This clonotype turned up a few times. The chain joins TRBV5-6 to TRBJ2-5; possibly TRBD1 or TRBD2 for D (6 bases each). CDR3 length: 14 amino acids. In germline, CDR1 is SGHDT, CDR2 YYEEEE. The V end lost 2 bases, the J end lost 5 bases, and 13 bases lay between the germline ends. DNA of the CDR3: TGTGCCAGCAGCTTAGGGGGGAGCTGGGAGACCCAGTACTTC. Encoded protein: CASSLGGSWETQYF.

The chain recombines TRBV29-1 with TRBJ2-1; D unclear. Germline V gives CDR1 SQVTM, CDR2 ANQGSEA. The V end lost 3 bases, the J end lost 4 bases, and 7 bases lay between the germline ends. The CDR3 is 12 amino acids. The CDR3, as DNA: TGCAGCGTTGAGGGCAATTACAATGAGCAGTTCTTC. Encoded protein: CSVEGNYNEQFF.

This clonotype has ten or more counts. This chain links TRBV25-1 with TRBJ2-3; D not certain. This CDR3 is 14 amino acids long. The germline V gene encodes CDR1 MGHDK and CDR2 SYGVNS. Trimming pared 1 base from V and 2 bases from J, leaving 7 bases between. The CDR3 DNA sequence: TGTGCCAGCAGTGAATCCACCGACACAGATACGCAGTATTTT. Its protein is CASSESTDTDTQYF. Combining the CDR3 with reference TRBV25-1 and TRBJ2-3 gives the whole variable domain EADIYQTPRYLVIGTGKKITLECSQTMGHDKMYWYQQDPGMELHLIHYSYGVNSTEKGDLSSESTVSRIRTEHFPLTLESARPSHTSQYLCASSESTDTDTQYFGPGTRLTVL.

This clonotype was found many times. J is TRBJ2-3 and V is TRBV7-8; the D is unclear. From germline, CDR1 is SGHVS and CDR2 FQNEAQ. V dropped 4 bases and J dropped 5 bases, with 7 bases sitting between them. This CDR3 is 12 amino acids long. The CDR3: CASSYLEDTQYF. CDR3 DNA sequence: TGTGCCAGCAGCTACCTCGAAGATACGCAGTATTTT. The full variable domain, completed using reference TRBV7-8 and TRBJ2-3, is GAGVSQSPRYKVAKRGQDVALRCDPISGHVSLFWYQQALGQGPEFLTYFQNEAQLDKSGLPSDRFFAERPEGSVSTLKIQRTQQEDSAVYLCASSYLEDTQYFGPGTRLTVL.

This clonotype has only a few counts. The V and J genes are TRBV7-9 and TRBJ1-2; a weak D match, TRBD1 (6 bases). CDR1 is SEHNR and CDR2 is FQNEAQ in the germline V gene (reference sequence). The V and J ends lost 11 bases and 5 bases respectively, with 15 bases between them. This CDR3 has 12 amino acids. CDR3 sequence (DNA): TGTGCCTTGGTGGCAGGGGCTTATGGCTACACCTTC. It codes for CALVAGAYGYTF.

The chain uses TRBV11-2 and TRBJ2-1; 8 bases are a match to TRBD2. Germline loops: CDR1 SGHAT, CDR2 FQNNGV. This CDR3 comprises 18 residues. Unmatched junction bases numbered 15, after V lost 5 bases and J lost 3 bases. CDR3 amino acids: CASSGVTSGGNGYNEQFF. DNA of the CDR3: TGTGCCAGCAGCGGGGTTACTAGCGGTGGTAATGGCTACAATGAGCAGTTCTTC.

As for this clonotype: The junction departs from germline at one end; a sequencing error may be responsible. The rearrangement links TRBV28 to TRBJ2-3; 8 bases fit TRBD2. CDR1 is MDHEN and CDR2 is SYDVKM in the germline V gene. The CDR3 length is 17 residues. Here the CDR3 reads CASDGTSGELSTVTQYF. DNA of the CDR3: TGTGCCAGCGACGGAACTAGCGGCGAGTTAAGCACAGTTACGCAGTATTTT.

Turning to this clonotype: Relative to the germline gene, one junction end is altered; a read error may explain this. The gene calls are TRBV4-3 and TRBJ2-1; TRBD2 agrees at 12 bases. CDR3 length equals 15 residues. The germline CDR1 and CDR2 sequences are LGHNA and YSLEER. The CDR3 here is CASSQGLAGDNELFF. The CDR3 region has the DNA TGCGCCAGCAGCCAAGGACTAGCGGGAGACAATGAGCTGTTCTTC.

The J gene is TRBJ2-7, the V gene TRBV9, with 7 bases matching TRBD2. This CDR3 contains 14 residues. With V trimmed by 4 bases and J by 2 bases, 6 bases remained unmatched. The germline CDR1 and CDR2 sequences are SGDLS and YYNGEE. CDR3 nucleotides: TGTGCCAGCAGCCAGGGAGGGGCAGCCTACGAGCAGTACTTC. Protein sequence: CASSQGGAAYEQYF.

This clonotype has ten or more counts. CDR3 protein: CASSSRGGVAQYF. The CDR3 coding sequence is TGTGCCAGCAGCTCCAGGGGGGGCGTGGCGCAGTATTTT. This chain joins TRBV13 and TRBJ2-3; the D call may be TRBD1 or TRBD2 (7 bases each). Germline V gene sequence: CDR1 PRHDT, CDR2 FYEKMQ (reference sequence). The V and J ends lost 4 bases and 10 bases respectively, with 15 bases between them. The CDR3 contains 13 residues.

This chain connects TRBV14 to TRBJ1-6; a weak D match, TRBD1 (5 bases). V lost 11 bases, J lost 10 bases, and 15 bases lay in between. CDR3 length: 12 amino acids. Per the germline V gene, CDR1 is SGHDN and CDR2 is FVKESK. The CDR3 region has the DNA TGTGCCCGGTTGGGGGAGCGCTCACCCCTCCACTTT. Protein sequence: CARLGERSPLHF.

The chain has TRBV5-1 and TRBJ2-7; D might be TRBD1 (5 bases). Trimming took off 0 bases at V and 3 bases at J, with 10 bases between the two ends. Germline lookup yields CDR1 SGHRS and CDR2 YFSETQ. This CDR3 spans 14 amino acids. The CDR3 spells CASSLEWGIYEQYF. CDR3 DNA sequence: TGCGCCAGCAGCTTGGAGTGGGGCATCTACGAGCAGTACTTC. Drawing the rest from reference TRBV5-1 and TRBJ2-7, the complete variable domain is KAGVTQTPRYLIKTRGQQVTLSCSPISGHRSVSWYQQTPGQGLQFLFEYFSETQRNKGNFPGRFSGRQFSNSRSEMNVSTLELGDSALYLCASSLEWGIYEQYFGPGTRLTVT.

CDR3 sequence (DNA): TGTGCCAGCAGCCATGAAGCTAGCGGGAGGGCCTACGAGCAGTACTTC. This sequence encodes CASSHEASGRAYEQYF. The chain carries TRBV14 and TRBJ2-7, with 12 bases fitting TRBD2. Germline V CDR1 and CDR2: SGHDN, FVKESK. The CDR3 runs to 16 residues. V lost 3 bases and J lost 2; bases outside the gene matches: 5.

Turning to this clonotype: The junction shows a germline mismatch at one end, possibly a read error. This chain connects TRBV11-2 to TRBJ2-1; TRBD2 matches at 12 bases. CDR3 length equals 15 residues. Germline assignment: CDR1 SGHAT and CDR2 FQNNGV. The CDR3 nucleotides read TGTGCCTGCAGCCCGGGGACTAGCGGGCTCAATGAGCAGTTCTTC. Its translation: CACSPGTSGLNEQFF.

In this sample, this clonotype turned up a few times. The CDR3 here is CASSLTSGDYNEQFF. The DNA of the CDR3 is TGTGCCAGCAGTCTCACTAGCGGAGACTACAATGAGCAGTTCTTC. The rearrangement links TRBV6-6 to TRBJ2-1, with TRBD2 identical over 8 bases. V dropped 5 bases and J dropped 3; count of bases not matched to a gene: 6. The CDR3 has 15 residues. Germline CDR1 is MNHNY and CDR2 is SVGAGI (reference sequence).

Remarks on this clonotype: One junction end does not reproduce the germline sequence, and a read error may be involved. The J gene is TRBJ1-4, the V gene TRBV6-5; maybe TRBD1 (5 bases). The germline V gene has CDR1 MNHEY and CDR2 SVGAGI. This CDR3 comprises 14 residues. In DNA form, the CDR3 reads TGTGCCAGCAGTTTGATAGGGGAGAATGAAATACTGTTTTTT. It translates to CASSLIGENEILFF.

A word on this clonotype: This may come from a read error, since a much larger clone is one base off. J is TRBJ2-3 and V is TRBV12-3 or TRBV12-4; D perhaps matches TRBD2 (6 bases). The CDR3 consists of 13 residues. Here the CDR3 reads CACSPSGTDTQYF. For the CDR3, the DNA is TGTGCCTGCAGTCCTAGCGGCACAGATACGCAGTATTTT.

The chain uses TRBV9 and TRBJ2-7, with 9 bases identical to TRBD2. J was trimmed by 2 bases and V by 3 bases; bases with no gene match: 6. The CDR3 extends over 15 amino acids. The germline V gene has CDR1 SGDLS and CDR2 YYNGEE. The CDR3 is CASSAGTSRPYEQYF. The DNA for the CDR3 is TGTGCCAGCAGCGCCGGGACTAGCAGACCCTACGAGCAGTACTTC.

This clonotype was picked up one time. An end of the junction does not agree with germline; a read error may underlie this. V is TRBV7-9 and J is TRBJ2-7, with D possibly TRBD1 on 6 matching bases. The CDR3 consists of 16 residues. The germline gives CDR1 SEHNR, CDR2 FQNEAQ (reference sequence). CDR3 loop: CASSLALGQLSDEQYF. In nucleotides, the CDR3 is TGTGCCAGCAGCTTAGCTTTAGGACAGCTCTCCGACGAGCAGTACTTC.

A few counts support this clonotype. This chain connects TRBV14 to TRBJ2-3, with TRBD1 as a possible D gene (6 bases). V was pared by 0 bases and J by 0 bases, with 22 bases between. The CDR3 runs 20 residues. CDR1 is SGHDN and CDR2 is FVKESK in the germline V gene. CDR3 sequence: CASSQEEDRDLYTSTDTQYF. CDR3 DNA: TGTGCCAGCAGCCAAGAGGAGGACAGAGACCTATATACTAGCACAGATACGCAGTATTTT.

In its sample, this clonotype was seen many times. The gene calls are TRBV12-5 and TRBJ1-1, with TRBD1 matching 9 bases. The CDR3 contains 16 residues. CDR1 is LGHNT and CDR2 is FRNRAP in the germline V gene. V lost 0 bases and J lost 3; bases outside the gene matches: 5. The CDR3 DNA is TGTGCTAGTGGTTTGGTACGAAGACAGGGGGACACTGAAGCTTTCTTT. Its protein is CASGLVRRQGDTEAFF.

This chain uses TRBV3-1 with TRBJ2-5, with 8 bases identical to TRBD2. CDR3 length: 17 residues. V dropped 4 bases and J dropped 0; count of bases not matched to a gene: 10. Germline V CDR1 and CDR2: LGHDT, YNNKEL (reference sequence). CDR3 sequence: CASSPRTSGSNQETQYF. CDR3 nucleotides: TGTGCCAGCAGCCCAAGAACTAGCGGTAGTAACCAAGAGACCCAGTACTTC.

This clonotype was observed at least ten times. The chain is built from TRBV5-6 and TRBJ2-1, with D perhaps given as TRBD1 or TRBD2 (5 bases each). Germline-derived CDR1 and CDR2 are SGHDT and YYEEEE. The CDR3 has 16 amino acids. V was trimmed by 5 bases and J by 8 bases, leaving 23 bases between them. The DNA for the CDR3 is TGTGCCAGCAGAAAAGGCCCGGGACGGAGGTCGGATGAGCAGTTCTTC. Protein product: CASRKGPGRRSDEQFF.